The 3 T cell receptor beta chains in this list originate from one sample, sequenced in a study of radiation and T cells in renal cell carcinoma. Sequencing used immunoSEQ multiplex PCR; TCRdb keeps in-frame clones, though not all of them. The table has approximately 120,000 clones, 82% seen once. The sample's time point: baseline pretreatment blood. Treatment noted: 15 Gy SBRT to primary tumor, nephrectomy 4 weeks later. This specimen was blood, taken from a patient whose treatment included radiotherapy and nephrectomy. The receptor source for this set is an older woman with renal cell carcinoma.

The chain links TRBV5-1 to TRBJ1-1; D is undetermined. The V and J ends lost 0 bases and 1 base respectively, with 4 bases between them. CDR3 length: 13 amino acids. CDR1 SGHRS and CDR2 YFSETQ come from the germline V gene. CDR3 protein: CASSLGGNTEAFF. In nucleotides, the CDR3 is TGCGCCAGCAGCTTGGGGGGGAACACTGAAGCTTTCTTT.

Points on this clone: The same CDR3 also results from other DNA sequences found in this sample. This chain connects TRBV5-1 to TRBJ2-3; possible D gene TRBD2, 5 bases. CDR1 is SGHRS, CDR2 YFSETQ, per germline. V was trimmed by 2 bases and J by 4 bases, leaving 5 bases between them. The CDR3 extends over 12 amino acids. The CDR3 reads CASSFSADTQYF. The CDR3 nucleotides are TGCGCCAGCAGCTTTAGCGCAGATACGCAGTATTTT.

The chain carries TRBV7-9 and TRBJ1-5; TRBD1 is a possible D gene (6 bases). The V end was cut by 5 bases, the J end by 3 bases, with 14 bases between. The CDR3 consists of 15 residues. CDR1 and CDR2 from the germline V gene are SEHNR and FQNEAQ (reference sequence). Written as DNA, the CDR3 is TGTGCCAGCAGCGGCGGGGGGGGCCTCAATCAGCCCCAGCATTTT. Its protein product is CASSGGGGLNQPQHF.